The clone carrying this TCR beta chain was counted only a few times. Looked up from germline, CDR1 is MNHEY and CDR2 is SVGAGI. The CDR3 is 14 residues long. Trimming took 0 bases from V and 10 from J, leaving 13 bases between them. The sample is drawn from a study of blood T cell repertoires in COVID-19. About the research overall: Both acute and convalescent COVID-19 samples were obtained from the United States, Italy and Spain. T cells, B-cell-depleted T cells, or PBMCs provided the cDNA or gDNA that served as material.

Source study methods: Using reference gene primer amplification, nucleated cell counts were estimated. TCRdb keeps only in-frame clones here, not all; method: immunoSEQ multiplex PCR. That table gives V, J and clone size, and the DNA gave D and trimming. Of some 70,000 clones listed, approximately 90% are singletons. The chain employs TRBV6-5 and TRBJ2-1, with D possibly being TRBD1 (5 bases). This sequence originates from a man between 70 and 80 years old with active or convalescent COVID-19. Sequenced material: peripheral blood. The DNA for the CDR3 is TGTGCCAGCAGTTACTCGAAGGGGTGGGGAGAGCAGTTCTTC. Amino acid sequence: CASSYSKGWGEQFF.